This entry lists 20 T cell receptor beta chains sequenced from one sample in a study of blood T cells in healthy people across ages. Combining a sample-barcoded 5' primer with a J-beta primer mix, a second PCR ran for about 7 to 11 cycles. TCRdb independently ran MiXCR on the 5' RACE reads; one entry per CDR3 protein. The sample shows around 780,000 distinct CDR3 sequences, roughly three fifths of them seen only once. The sample was blood. The origin of the receptors is a man aged 40-55 years in good health.

The chain recombines TRBV3-1 with TRBJ1-5, with D unresolved. The germline V gene has CDR1 LGHDT and CDR2 YNNKEL (reference sequence). The germline V and J ends were trimmed by 0 bases and 5 bases, with 8 bases remaining between them. The CDR3 consists of 14 residues. CDR3 region: CASSQDAGYQPQHF. DNA for the CDR3: TGTGCCAGCAGCCAAGACGCGGGGTATCAGCCCCAGCATTTT.

This chain joins TRBV3-1 and TRBJ2-5, with 8 bases that match TRBD1. CDR1 is LGHDT, CDR2 YNNKEL, per germline (reference sequence). The V segment lost 7 bases and the J segment 7 bases; nucleotides outside the gene matches: 8. This CDR3 contains 13 residues. The CDR3 reads CASMLLGTGTQYF. In nucleotides, the CDR3 is TGTGCCAGCATGCTCCTTGGGACAGGGACCCAGTACTTC.

J is TRBJ2-7 and V is TRBV21-1; the DNA was not used to check the table's D call, TRBD2. TRBV21-1 is an annotated pseudogene. CDR3 length: 16 amino acids. CDR3 in amino acids: CASRYWSAVLPYEQYF. The CDR3, as DNA: TGTGCCAGCAGGTACTGGTCCGCTGTGCTTCCCTACGAGCAGTACTTC.

The chain links TRBV27 to TRBJ2-7, with 8 bases identical to TRBD1. The CDR3 length is 12 residues. In germline, CDR1 is MNHEY, CDR2 SMNVEV (reference sequence). With V trimmed by 5 bases and J by 10 bases, 7 bases remained unmatched. The CDR3 nucleotides are TGTGCCAGCAGTGGTGACAGGGGCCCCCAGTACTTC. It specifies CASSGDRGPQYF.

V gene TRBV2 combines with J gene TRBJ1-2; 7 bases are a match to TRBD1. The V gene's germline CDR1 is SNHLY and CDR2 FYNNEI. Trimming cost V 1 base and J 0 bases; bases outside gene matches: 2. This CDR3 contains 15 residues. CDR3 residues: CASSEETGPNYGYTF. CDR3 nucleotides: TGTGCCAGCAGTGAAGAGACAGGGCCTAACTATGGCTACACCTTC.

This clonotype was counted only a few times. The chain uses TRBV7-3 and TRBJ2-3; TRBD2 matches 8 bases. The CDR3 contains 14 residues. The V segment lost 6 bases and the J segment 4 bases; nucleotides outside the gene matches: 6. Germline V gives CDR1 SGHTA, CDR2 FQGTGA. Here the CDR3 reads CASSITGGPDTQYF. Written as DNA, the CDR3 is TGTGCCAGCAGTATTACGGGGGGGCCAGATACGCAGTATTTT.

The J gene is TRBJ1-1, the V gene TRBV25-1; unclear D gene. The CDR3 totals 15 residues. Germline loops: CDR1 MGHDK, CDR2 SYGVNS. Deletions cut 2 bases from V and 0 bases from J, with 10 bases between. The CDR3 DNA sequence: TGTGCCAGCAGTGAAAACATAGCTATGAACACTGAAGCTTTCTTT. It is translated as CASSENIAMNTEAFF.

This clonotype came up a few times. The rearrangement joins TRBV29-1 to TRBJ2-1; 11 bases match TRBD2. CDR3 length: 16 amino acids. V trimming: 1 base; J trimming: 2 bases; junction bases outside the gene matches: 4. Germline values: CDR1 SQVTM, CDR2 ANQGSEA. The CDR3 is CSVEGTSGGTYNEQFF. The CDR3 DNA reads as TGCAGCGTTGAAGGCACTAGCGGGGGAACCTACAATGAGCAGTTCTTC.

The genes are TRBV28 and TRBJ1-5; D gene ambiguous. With 7 bases removed from V and 3 bases from J, the gap between germline ends came to 16 bases. CDR3 length: 15 residues. From germline, CDR1 is MDHEN and CDR2 SYDVKM. CDR3 sequence reads: CASIGQNEVNQPQHF. The CDR3 nucleotides are TGTGCCAGCATTGGGCAGAACGAAGTCAATCAGCCCCAGCATTTT.

This chain joins TRBV6-1 and TRBJ2-3; D remains unclear. Germline CDR1 and CDR2: MNHNS and SASEGT. V lost 7 bases and J lost 3, with 8 bases in between. The CDR3 loop spans 12 amino acids. The CDR3 DNA sequence: TGTGCCAGCAATACTGTTACAGATACGCAGTATTTT. The encoded protein is CASNTVTDTQYF.

Here the CDR3 reads CASSQGTGGDTQYF. CDR3 DNA: TGTGCCAGCAGCCAAGGGACAGGGGGAGATACGCAGTATTTT. The rearrangement uses TRBV3-1 and TRBJ2-3, with 10 bases that match TRBD1. This CDR3 spans 14 amino acids. V shed 1 base and J 5 bases; nucleotides not matched to a gene: 0. From germline, CDR1 is LGHDT and CDR2 YNNKEL (reference sequence).

This chain connects TRBV11-2 to TRBJ2-5, with D possibly matching TRBD1 (6 bases). The V gene's germline CDR1 is SGHAT and CDR2 FQNNGV. V was clipped by 4 bases and J by 3 bases, with 21 bases between them. The CDR3 contains 17 residues. CDR3 sequence: CASSWRGQRKKEETQYF. As DNA, the CDR3 is TGTGCCAGCAGCTGGAGAGGACAGCGTAAGAAAGAAGAGACCCAGTACTTC.

In regard to this clonotype: The junction does not match germline at one end; this may be a read error. The CDR3 DNA sequence: TGTACCAGCAGTCAAAAGGGGACTAGCGGGGAAAATGAGCGGTTCTTC. As protein: CTSSQKGTSGENERFF. The chain is built from TRBV25-1 and TRBJ2-1; 13 positions match TRBD2. CDR1 is MGHDK, CDR2 SYGVNS, per germline. CDR3 length: 16 residues.

This clonotype was seen only once. The V gene is TRBV9, the J gene TRBJ2-5; 7 nucleotides line up with TRBD2. The V gene's germline CDR1 is SGDLS and CDR2 YYNGEE. Trimming removed 0 bases from V and 5 bases from J; junction bases left unmatched: 13. This CDR3 has 17 amino acids. The CDR3 protein is CASSVATHLRGGETQYF. The DNA of the CDR3 is TGTGCCAGCAGCGTAGCGACACATCTTAGGGGAGGGGAGACCCAGTACTTC.

This chain uses TRBV6-1 with TRBJ1-2; TRBD1 matches at 7 bases. V trimming: 8 bases; J trimming: 5 bases; junction bases outside the gene matches: 14. The CDR3 is 15 residues long. Germline V CDR1 and CDR2: MNHNS, SASEGT. The CDR3 is CASLESRGDPYGYTF. The CDR3, as DNA: TGTGCCAGCCTGGAAAGCAGGGGGGACCCATATGGCTACACCTTC.

This chain links TRBV28 with TRBJ1-4; a weak D match, TRBD1 (5 bases). The V and J ends lost 6 bases and 0 bases respectively, with 17 bases between them. CDR1 and CDR2 (germline): MDHEN, SYDVKM. The CDR3 consists of 17 residues. The CDR3 DNA follows: TGTGCCAGCAGCGCCCTCAGGGAAGGTGCAACTAATGAAAAACTGTTTTTT. The encoded protein is CASSALREGATNEKLFF.

This chain links TRBV20-1 with TRBJ1-4, with no clear D. Germline V gene lookup returns CDR1 DFQATT and CDR2 SNEGSKA (reference sequence). The CDR3 spans 14 residues. V was cut by 2 bases and J by 4 bases, with 11 bases left in between. The CDR3 sequence is CSARSNPLNEKLFF. As DNA, the CDR3 is TGCAGTGCTAGATCCAATCCGCTTAATGAAAAACTGTTTTTT.

As DNA, the CDR3 is TGTGCCAGCAGTGAACATGTCGGGACGGGGGGCGAAAAACTGTTTTTT. Its translation is CASSEHVGTGGEKLFF. This chain uses TRBV6-1 with TRBJ1-4; perhaps TRBD1 as D (6 bases). The CDR3 is made up of 16 amino acids. The germline V and J ends were trimmed by 2 bases and 8 bases, with 18 bases remaining between them. The germline V gene encodes CDR1 MNHNS and CDR2 SASEGT.

The CDR3 DNA reads TGCAGTGCTGGTGCTGGGAGTAGCGGGGGGACCTACGAGCAGTACTTC. Amino acid sequence: CSAGAGSSGGTYEQYF. The chain recombines TRBV20-1 with TRBJ2-4; 10 positions match TRBD2. The assigned J gene may be wrong: the sequence end matches TRBJ2-7 better. The CDR3 has 16 amino acids. Germline CDR1 and CDR2: DFQATT and SNEGSKA (reference sequence).

This clonotype was counted a few times. V gene TRBV6-5 combines with J gene TRBJ1-1; D is ambiguous. This CDR3 comprises 12 residues. The V gene's germline CDR1 is MNHEY and CDR2 SVGAGI. Trimming took off 6 bases at V and 4 bases at J, with 9 bases between the two ends. The DNA for the CDR3 is TGTGCCAGCAGGGACGGCCTCACTGAAGCTTTCTTT. Translated: CASRDGLTEAFF.